Detailed here is one TCR beta chain. CDR3 length: 11 residues. These data are taken from a study of regulatory and conventional T cells in RAG deficiency. Clones were sequenced by immunoSEQ multiplex PCR, and TCRdb holds only the in-frame ones, with some missing. The sample lists 8,500 or so clones; more than 70% were seen once. The sample also formed part of further work on regulatory T cells. That study adds: Amplification used 52 TRBV primers and 13 TRBJ primers.

The rearrangement uses TRBV21-1 and TRBJ2-5. TRBV21-1 is given as a pseudogene. The specimen sequenced was CD8+ T cells sorted from blood. The receptor comes from a human donor in good health. As DNA, the CDR3 is TGTGCCAGCAGGGAATCGGAGACCCAGTACTTC. Translation gives CASRESETQYF.